This is a list of T cell receptor beta chains from one sample in a study of cytomegalovirus exposure and HLA in healthy donors. Generated by immunoSEQ multiplex PCR, the TCRdb table keeps only in-frame clones and is missing some. This sample has some 120,000 clones, with roughly 85% found just once. Sequencing was performed on PBMCs. Receptor source: a young man in good health and CMV-seropositive. Each CDR3 is given with its conserved first and last residue. Not every row has a clone size; where given, it reads once, few, many or a size class.

J	V	size	CDR3
TRBJ1-5	TRBV30	NA	CAWSVRDNQPQHF
TRBJ2-7	TRBV4-1	NA	CASSQVGGSYEQYF
TRBJ2-7	TRBV11-1	NA	CASRRRAGAYEQYF
TRBJ2-5	TRBV30	NA	CAWSGLGLPTSGDQYF
TRBJ2-3	TRBV2	NA	CASSEARSGVMGDTQYF
TRBJ2-1	TRBV2	NA	CASGEGQGSGEQFF
TRBJ1-4	TRBV28	NA	CASSINEKLFF
TRBJ1-2	TRBV5-4	NA	CASTGTGGFGGYGYTF
TRBJ1-1	TRBV6-1	few	CASSPGNTEAFF
TRBJ2-1	TRBV4-1	NA	CASSQGIEQFF
TRBJ1-2	TRBV2	few	CASIGLGADGYTF
TRBJ1-1	TRBV11-2	few	CASSLVPGAEAFF
TRBJ2-5	TRBV19	few	CASSIVGTGVGSQYF
TRBJ1-2	TRBV9	NA	CASSPWTGWYGYTF
TRBJ1-6	TRBV27	NA	CASSWGVPNSPLHF
TRBJ2-1	TRBV7-9	NA	CASSLAQGVDNEQFF
TRBJ2-2	TRBV7-9	NA	CASKPQGANTGELFF
TRBJ2-3	TRBV7-2	once	CASTGGLVTDTQYF
TRBJ2-5	TRBV2	NA	CASGLGGETQYF
TRBJ1-6	TRBV7-2	NA	CASSLDSSYNSPLHF
TRBJ1-2	TRBV6-5	NA	CASSYLRQGYGYTF
TRBJ1-1	TRBV5-1	NA	CASSLAGQGNTEAFF
TRBJ2-3	TRBV30	NA	CAWNGGSLSTDTQYF
TRBJ1-1	TRBV29-1	many	CSVDHYTEAFF
NA	TRBV28	NA	CASNPGQPIPYEQYF
TRBJ2-7	TRBV6-5	NA	CASSYDGGTEAYEQYF
TRBJ1-5	TRBV28	NA	CASYGVLTPGSNQPQHF
TRBJ2-7	TRBV2	NA	CASRNRVSYEQYF
TRBJ2-2	TRBV7-9	NA	CASSPGLLAPTGELFF
TRBJ2-5	TRBV19	once	CASSPDRAPETQYF
TRBJ1-1	TRBV7-2	NA	CASSSQGVGEAFF
TRBJ1-1	TRBV5-1	NA	CASNLIGGWGTEAFF
TRBJ2-4	TRBV28	NA	CASSLDRGENIQYF
TRBJ1-1	TRBV9	NA	CASGGAGNTEAFF
TRBJ1-2	TRBV4-1	NA	CASSQGDRGTSANYGYTF
TRBJ1-6	TRBV6-1	NA	CASRGGRINSPLHF
TRBJ2-3	TRBV4-2	NA	CASSQGRTSGDEDTQYF
TRBJ1-1	TRBV4-1	NA	CASSQDESVGGTEAFF
TRBJ2-7	TRBV27	once	CASATPRGAKPYEQYF
TRBJ1-4	TRBV25-1	NA	CASSDVRTGEKLFF
TRBJ1-2	TRBV5-6	NA	CASSYSTGSTF
TRBJ1-2	TRBV5-6	NA	CASSFGGQGANYGYTF